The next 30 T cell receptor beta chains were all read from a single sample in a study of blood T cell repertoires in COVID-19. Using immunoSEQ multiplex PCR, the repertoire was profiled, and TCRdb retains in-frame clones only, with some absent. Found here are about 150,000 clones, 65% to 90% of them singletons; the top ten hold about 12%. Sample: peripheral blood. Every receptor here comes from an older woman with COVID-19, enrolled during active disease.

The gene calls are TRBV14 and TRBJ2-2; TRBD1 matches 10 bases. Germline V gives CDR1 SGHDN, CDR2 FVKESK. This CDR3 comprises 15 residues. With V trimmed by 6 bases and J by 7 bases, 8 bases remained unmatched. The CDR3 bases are TGTGCCAGCAGTCACGGGACAGGGGTAATCGGGGAGCTGTTTTTT. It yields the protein CASSHGTGVIGELFF.

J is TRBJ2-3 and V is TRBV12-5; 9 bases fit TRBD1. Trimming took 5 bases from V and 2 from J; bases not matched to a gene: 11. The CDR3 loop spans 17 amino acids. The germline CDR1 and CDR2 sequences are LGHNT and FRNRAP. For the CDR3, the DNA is TGTGCTAGTGGTATCGGAGGACAGGGGCGGTTCACAGATACGCAGTATTTT. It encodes CASGIGGQGRFTDTQYF.

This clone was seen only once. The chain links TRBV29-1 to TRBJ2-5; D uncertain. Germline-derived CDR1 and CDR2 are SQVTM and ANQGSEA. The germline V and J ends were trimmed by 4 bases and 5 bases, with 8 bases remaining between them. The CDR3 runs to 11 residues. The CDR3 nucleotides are TGCAGCGTTGGACTCGGGGAGACCCAGTACTTC. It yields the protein CSVGLGETQYF. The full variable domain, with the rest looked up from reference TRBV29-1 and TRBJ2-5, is SAVISQKPSRDICQRGTSLTIQCQVDSQVTMMFWYRQQPGQSLTLIATANQGSEATYESGFVIDKFPISRPNLTFSTLTVSNMSPEDSSIYLCSVGLGETQYFGPGTRLLVL.

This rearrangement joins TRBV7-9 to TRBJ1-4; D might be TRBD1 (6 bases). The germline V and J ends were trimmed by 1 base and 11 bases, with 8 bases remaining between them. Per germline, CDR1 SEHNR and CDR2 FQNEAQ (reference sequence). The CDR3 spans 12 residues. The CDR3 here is CASSLEQGKLFF. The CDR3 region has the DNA TGTGCCAGCAGCTTAGAACAGGGCAAACTGTTTTTT. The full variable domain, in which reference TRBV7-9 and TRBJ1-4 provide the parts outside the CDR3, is DTGVSQNPRHKITKRGQNVTFRCDPISEHNRLYWYRQTLGQGPEFLTYFQNEAQLEKSRLLSDRFSAERPKGSFSTLEIQRTEQGDSAMYLCASSLEQGKLFFGSGTQLSVL.

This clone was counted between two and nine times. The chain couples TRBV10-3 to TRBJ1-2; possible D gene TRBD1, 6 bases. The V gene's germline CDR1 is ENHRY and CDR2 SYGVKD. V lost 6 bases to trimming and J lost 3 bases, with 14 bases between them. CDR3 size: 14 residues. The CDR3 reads CAIRGGGSDYGYTF. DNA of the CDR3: TGTGCCATCAGGGGGGGCGGGAGTGACTATGGCTACACCTTC.

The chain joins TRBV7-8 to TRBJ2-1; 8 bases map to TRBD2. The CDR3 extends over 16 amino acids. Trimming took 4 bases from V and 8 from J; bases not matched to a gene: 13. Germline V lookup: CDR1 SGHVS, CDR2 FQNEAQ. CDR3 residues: CASSSAGGAFGDEQFF. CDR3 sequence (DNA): TGTGCCAGCAGCTCCGCCGGGGGGGCCTTTGGGGATGAGCAGTTCTTC.

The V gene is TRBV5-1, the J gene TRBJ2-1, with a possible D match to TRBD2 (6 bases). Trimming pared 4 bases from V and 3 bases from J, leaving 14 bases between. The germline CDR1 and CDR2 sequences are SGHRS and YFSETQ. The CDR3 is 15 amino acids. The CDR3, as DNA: TGCGCCAGCAGCCGACAACCGACTAGCTACAATGAGCAGTTCTTC. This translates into CASSRQPTSYNEQFF.

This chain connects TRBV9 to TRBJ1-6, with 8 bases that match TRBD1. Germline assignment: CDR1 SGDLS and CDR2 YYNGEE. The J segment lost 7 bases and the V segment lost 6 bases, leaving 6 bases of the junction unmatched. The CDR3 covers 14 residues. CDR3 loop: CASNRQGQNSPLHF. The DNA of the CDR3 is TGTGCCAGCAACCGACAGGGGCAAAATTCACCCCTCCACTTT.

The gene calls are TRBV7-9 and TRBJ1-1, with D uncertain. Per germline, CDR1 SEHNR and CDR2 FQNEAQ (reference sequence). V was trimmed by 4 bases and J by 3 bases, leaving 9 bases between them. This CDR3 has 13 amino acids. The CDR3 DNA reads TGTGCCAGCAGCTCCGGTCAATACACTGAAGCTTTCTTT. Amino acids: CASSSGQYTEAFF.

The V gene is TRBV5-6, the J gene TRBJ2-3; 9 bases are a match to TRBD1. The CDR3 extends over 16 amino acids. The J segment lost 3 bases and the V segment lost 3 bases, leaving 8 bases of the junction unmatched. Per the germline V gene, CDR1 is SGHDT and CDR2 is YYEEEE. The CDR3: CASSSGTGTGTDTQYF. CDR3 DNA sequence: TGTGCCAGCAGCTCGGGGACAGGGACGGGAACAGATACGCAGTATTTT. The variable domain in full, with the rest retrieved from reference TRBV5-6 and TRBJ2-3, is DAGVTQSPTHLIKTRGQQVTLRCSPKSGHDTVSWYQQALGQGPQFIFQYYEEEERQRGNFPDRFSGHQFPNYSSELNVNALLLGDSALYLCASSSGTGTGTDTQYFGPGTRLTVL.

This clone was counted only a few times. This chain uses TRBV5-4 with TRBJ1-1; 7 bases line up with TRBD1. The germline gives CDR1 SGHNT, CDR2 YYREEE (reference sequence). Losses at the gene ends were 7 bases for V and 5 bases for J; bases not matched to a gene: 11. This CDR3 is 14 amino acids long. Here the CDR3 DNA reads TGTGCCAGCTTTCCCGTGACAGGGAGGACTGAAGCTTTCTTT. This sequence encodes CASFPVTGRTEAFF.

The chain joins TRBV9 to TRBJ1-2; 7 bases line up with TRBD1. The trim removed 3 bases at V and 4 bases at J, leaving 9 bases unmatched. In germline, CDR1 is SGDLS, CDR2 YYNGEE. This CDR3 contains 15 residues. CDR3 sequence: CASSGRDSSFYGYTF. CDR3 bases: TGTGCCAGCAGCGGCCGGGACAGCTCATTCTATGGCTACACCTTC.

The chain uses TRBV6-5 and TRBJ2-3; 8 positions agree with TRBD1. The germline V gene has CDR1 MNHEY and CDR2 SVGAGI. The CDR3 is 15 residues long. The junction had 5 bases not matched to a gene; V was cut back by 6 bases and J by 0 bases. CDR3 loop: CASRWTGTSTDTQYF. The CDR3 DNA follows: TGTGCCAGCAGGTGGACAGGGACTAGCACAGATACGCAGTATTTT.

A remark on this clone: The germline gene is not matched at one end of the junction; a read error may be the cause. CDR3 DNA: TGTGCCAGTAGTATGCCAGGGTCCCCTAATTATGGCTACACCTTC. Translation gives CASSMPGSPNYGYTF. The chain has TRBV19 and TRBJ1-2; tentatively, D is TRBD1 (5 bases). Per germline, CDR1 LNHDA and CDR2 SQIVND (reference sequence). This CDR3 has 15 residues. Combining the CDR3 with reference TRBV19 and TRBJ1-2 gives the whole variable domain DGGITQSPKYLFRKEGQNVTLSCEQNLNHDAMYWYRQDPGQGLRLIYYSQIVNDFQKGDIAEGYSVSREKKESFPLTVTSAQKNPTAFYLCASSMPGSPNYGYTFGSGTRLTVV.

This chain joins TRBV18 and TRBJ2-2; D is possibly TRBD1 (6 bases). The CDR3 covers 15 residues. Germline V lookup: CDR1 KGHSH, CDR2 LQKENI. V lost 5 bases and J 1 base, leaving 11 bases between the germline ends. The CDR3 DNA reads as TGTGCCAGCTCATCTCCGGGACAGAACACCGGGGAGCTGTTTTTT. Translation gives CASSSPGQNTGELFF.

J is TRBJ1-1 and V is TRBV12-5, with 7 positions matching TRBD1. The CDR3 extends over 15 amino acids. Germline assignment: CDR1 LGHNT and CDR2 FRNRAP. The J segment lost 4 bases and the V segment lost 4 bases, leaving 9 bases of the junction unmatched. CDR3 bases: TGTGCTAGTGGTTCCCTTTACAACAGGGGCACTGAAGCTTTCTTT. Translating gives CASGSLYNRGTEAFF.

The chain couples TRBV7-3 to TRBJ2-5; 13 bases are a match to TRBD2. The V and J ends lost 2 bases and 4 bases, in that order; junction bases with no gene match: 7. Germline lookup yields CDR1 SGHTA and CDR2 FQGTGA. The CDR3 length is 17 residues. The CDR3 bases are TGTGCCAGCAGCTTAGGACTAGCGGGAGTGTGGCGAGAGACCCAGTACTTC. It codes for CASSLGLAGVWRETQYF.

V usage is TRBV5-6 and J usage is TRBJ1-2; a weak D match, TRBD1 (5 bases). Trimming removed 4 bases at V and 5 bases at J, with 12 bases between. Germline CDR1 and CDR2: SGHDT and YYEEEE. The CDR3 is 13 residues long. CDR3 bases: TGTGCCAGCAGCCCAACTACAGGATATGGCTACACCTTC. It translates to CASSPTTGYGYTF.

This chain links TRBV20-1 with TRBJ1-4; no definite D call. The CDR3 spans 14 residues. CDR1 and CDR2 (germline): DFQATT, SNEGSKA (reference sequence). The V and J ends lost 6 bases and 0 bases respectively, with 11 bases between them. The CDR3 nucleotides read TGCAGTGCCAGTTGGAGAGCAACTAATGAAAAACTGTTTTTT. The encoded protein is CSASWRATNEKLFF.

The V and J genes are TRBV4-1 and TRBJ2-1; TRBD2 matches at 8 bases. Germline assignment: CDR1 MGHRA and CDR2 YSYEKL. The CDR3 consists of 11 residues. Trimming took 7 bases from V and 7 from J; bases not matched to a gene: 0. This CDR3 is CASTGGNEQFF. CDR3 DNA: TGCGCCAGCACGGGGGGGAATGAGCAGTTCTTC.

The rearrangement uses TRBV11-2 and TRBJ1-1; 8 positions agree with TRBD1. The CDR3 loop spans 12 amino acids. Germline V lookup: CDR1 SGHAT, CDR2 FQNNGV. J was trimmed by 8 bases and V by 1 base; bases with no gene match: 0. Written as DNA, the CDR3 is TGTGCCAGCAGCTTAGCAGGGGGCGAAGCTTTCTTT. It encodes CASSLAGGEAFF.

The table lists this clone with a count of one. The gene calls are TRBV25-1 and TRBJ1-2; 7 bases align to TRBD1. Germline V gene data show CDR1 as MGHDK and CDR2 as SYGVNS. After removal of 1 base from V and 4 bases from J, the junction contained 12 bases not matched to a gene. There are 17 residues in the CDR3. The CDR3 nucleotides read TGTGCCAGCAGTGAATCCCTGGTGGGGGGACAGATCTATGGCTACACCTTC. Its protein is CASSESLVGGQIYGYTF.

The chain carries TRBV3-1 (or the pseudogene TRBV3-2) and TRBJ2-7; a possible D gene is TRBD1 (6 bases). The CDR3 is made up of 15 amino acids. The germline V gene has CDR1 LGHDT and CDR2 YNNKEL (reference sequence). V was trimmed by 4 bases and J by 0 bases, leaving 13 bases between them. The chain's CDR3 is CASSPRQVHSYEQYF. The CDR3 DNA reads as TGTGCCAGCAGCCCTAGACAGGTCCACTCCTACGAGCAGTACTTC.

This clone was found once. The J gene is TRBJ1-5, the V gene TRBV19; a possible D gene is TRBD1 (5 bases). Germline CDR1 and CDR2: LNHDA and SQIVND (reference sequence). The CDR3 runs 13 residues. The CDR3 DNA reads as TGTGCAAGCGAGGACACCCGAAATCAGCCCCAGCATTTT. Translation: CASEDTRNQPQHF.

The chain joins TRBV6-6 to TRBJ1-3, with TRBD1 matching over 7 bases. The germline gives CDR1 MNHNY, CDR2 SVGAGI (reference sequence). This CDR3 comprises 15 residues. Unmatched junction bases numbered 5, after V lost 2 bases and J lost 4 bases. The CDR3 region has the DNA TGTGCCAGCAGTTACCCGACAGGGTCAGGAAACACCATATATTTT. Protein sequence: CASSYPTGSGNTIYF.

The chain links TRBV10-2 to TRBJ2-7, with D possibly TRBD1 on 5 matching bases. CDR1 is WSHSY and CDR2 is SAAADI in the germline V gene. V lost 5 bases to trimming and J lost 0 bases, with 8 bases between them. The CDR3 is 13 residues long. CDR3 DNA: TGCGCCAGCAGTAGACAGAGCTCCTACGAGCAGTACGTC. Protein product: CASSRQSSYEQYV.

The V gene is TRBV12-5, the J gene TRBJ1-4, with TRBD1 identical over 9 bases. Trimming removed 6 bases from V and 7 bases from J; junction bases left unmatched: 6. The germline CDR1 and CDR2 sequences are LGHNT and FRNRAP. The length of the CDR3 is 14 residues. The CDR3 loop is CASGFTGGVEKLFF. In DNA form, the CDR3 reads TGTGCTAGTGGGTTCACAGGGGGCGTTGAAAAACTGTTTTTT. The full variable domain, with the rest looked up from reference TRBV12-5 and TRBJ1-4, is DARVTQTPRHKVTEMGQEVTMRCQPILGHNTVFWYRQTMMQGLELLAYFRNRAPLDDSGMPKDRFSAEMPDATLATLKIQPSEPRDSAVYFCASGFTGGVEKLFFGSGTQLSVL.

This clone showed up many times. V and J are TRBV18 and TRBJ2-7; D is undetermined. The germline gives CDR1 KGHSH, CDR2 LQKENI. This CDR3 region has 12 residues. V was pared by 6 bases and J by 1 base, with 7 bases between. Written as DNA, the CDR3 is TGTGCCAGCTCTGCTAATTCCTACGAGCAGTACGTC. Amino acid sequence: CASSANSYEQYV.

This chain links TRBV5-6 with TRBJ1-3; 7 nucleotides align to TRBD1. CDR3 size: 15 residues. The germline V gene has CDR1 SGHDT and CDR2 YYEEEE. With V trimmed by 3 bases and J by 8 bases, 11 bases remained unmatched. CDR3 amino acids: CASSSQIDRADTIYF. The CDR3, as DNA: TGTGCCAGCAGCTCACAAATCGACAGGGCTGACACCATATATTTT.

In DNA form, the CDR3 reads TGCACCAGCAGCCAAGGCCCCTCTCGGGTGTTCCAGTCACCCCTCCACTTT. This sequence encodes CTSSQGPSRVFQSPLHF. The chain is built from TRBV1 and TRBJ1-6. TRBV1 is annotated as a pseudogene. The CDR3 sequence is 17 residues long.